A single sample is the source of the 21 T cell receptor beta chains below, sequenced in a study of breast tumors, draining lymph nodes, adjacent tissues. Via MiXCR, TCRdb re-called the multiplex PCR reads, giving one row per CDR3 protein. The repertoire holds roughly 260,000 distinct CDR3 sequences, with about 33% as singletons. Breast cancer patients provided tissue from their axillary draining lymph nodes. Sequenced sample: axillary lymph node tissue. The receptors derive from a female donor with breast cancer. Some clones in this sample may be carry-over from other donors' samples.

This clonotype was recorded many times. The chain joins TRBV11-1 to TRBJ2-5; TRBD1 is a possible D gene (5 bases). The germline V gene encodes CDR1 SGHAT and CDR2 FQDESV (reference sequence). The CDR3 consists of 14 residues. Trimming removed 1 base from V and 3 bases from J, with 9 bases in between. The CDR3 DNA follows: TGTGCCAGCAGCTTAGGGCCCAGGGAAGAGACCCAGTACTTC. Protein sequence: CASSLGPREETQYF.

This clonotype occurred a few times. V is TRBV4-2 and J is TRBJ1-5; D ambiguous. CDR3 length: 15 amino acids. In germline, CDR1 is LGHNA, CDR2 YNFKEQ. V was cut by 1 base and J by 5 bases, with 12 bases left in between. CDR3 in amino acids: CASSQGAGEDQPQHF. DNA of the CDR3: TGTGCCAGCAGCCAAGGGGCTGGGGAAGATCAGCCCCAGCATTTT.

This clonotype was counted ten times or more. The CDR3 DNA sequence: TGCGCCAGCAGCTTGTACCAAATCCGAGAGACCCAGTACTTC. This translates into CASSLYQIRETQYF. The chain links TRBV5-1 to TRBJ2-5; D unresolved. The germline CDR1 and CDR2 sequences are SGHRS and YFSETQ. This CDR3 spans 14 amino acids. The V end lost 1 base, the J end lost 4 bases, and 11 bases lay between the germline ends.

In its sample, this clonotype was seen a few times. The gene calls are TRBV28 and TRBJ1-2, with a weak D call TRBD1 (6 bases). Germline-derived CDR1 and CDR2 are MDHEN and SYDVKM. This CDR3 is 13 amino acids long. The V gene lost 6 bases and the J gene lost 2 bases, with 10 bases spanning the gap. Here the CDR3 DNA reads TGTGCCAGCAGACAGGGTTTAAACTATGGCTACACCTTC. Translating gives CASRQGLNYGYTF.

This clonotype was recorded many times. The V and J genes are TRBV11-1 and TRBJ1-2, with D uncertain. The V and J ends lost 5 bases and 4 bases respectively, with 11 bases between them. Germline V gene sequence: CDR1 SGHAT, CDR2 FQDESV (reference sequence). CDR3 size: 13 residues. CDR3 nucleotide sequence: TGTGCCAGCAGCCTCCGGTTCGGCTATGGCTACACCTTC. Translating gives CASSLRFGYGYTF.

This clonotype has just a few counts. The rearrangement links TRBV6-4 to TRBJ1-1; D is ambiguous. Deletions cut 3 bases from V and 1 base from J, with 6 bases between. CDR3 length: 13 amino acids. Germline values: CDR1 MRHNA, CDR2 SNTAGT. DNA for the CDR3: TGTGCCAGCAGTGATTCAGGGAACACTGAAGCTTTCTTT. It codes for CASSDSGNTEAFF.

This clonotype was found many times. The gene calls are TRBV20-1 and TRBJ2-7; TRBD2 agrees at 8 bases. V lost 4 bases to trimming and J lost 2 bases; unmatched junction nucleotides: 10. Germline CDR1 and CDR2: DFQATT and SNEGSKA (reference sequence). This CDR3 region has 15 residues. This CDR3 reads CSANPTSGGTYEQYF. The CDR3 bases are TGCAGTGCTAACCCCACTAGCGGTGGGACCTACGAGCAGTACTTC.

This rearrangement joins TRBV6-4 to TRBJ2-2; 7 bases match TRBD2. V lost 5 bases, J lost 6 bases, and 21 bases stayed unmatched. The CDR3 sequence is 19 residues long. Germline loops: CDR1 MRHNA, CDR2 SNTAGT. The CDR3 coding sequence is TGTGCCAGCAGTCATTTTGTGGCTAGCGGTCCGACCAACCCCGGGGAGCTGTTTTTT. Residues: CASSHFVASGPTNPGELFF.

As to this clonotype: A much larger clone differs from this one at a single base, so this may be a read error. This chain links TRBV6-6 with TRBJ2-5; the D gene could be TRBD1 or TRBD2 (5 bases each). V was shortened by 8 bases and J by 5 bases, with 18 bases between the two germline ends. The CDR3 sequence is 14 residues long. The germline CDR1 and CDR2 sequences are MNHNY and SVGAGI (reference sequence). The CDR3 protein is CASSHRGQRETQYF. In DNA, the CDR3 is TGTGCCAGCTCACACCGGGGCCAAAGGGAGACCCAGTACTTC.

Of note for this clonotype: This CDR3 is missing its conserved last phenylalanine or tryptophan, likely due to a read error. CDR3 sequence: CASSLDRAGYTL. The CDR3 DNA is TGTGCCAGCAGTCTGGACAGGGCCGGCTACACCCTC. This chain uses TRBV28 with TRBJ1-2; TRBD1 agrees at 8 bases. Trimming at V came to 5 bases and at J to 8 bases, leaving 4 bases not matched to a gene. The CDR3 loop spans 12 amino acids. Looked up from germline, CDR1 is MDHEN and CDR2 is SYDVKM.

Only one count was recorded for this clonotype. It is likely a read error, because the conserved phenylalanine at the end of the CDR3 is missing. The rearrangement links TRBV11-3 to TRBJ2-1; 8 bases match TRBD2. Per the germline V gene, CDR1 is SGHNT and CDR2 is YENEEA. The length of the CDR3 is 16 residues. The V segment lost 1 base and the J segment 4 bases; nucleotides outside the gene matches: 6. This chain's CDR3 is CASSLGGLATYNEQFL. For the CDR3, the DNA is TGTGCCAGCAGCTTAGGCGGACTAGCTACTTACAATGAGCAGTTCCTC.

As to this clonotype: Relative to the germline gene, one junction end is altered; a read error may explain this. The rearrangement uses TRBV6-5 and TRBJ1-5; TRBD1 aligns across 7 bases. This CDR3 is 16 amino acids long. Per the germline V gene, CDR1 is MNHEY and CDR2 is SVGAGI. This CDR3 is CAGSYGRGGGNQPQHF. The CDR3, as DNA: TGTGCCGGCAGTTACGGCAGGGGGGGAGGGAATCAGCCCCAGCATTTT.

This clonotype was seen a single time. The CDR3 does not end in the conserved phenylalanine or tryptophan, so this is likely a read error. The rearrangement uses TRBV2 and TRBJ2-5, with D perhaps matching TRBD2 (5 bases). The CDR3 runs 16 residues. Germline V lookup: CDR1 SNHLY, CDR2 FYNNEI. The chain's CDR3 is CASSELLRLTQEAQYS. CDR3 DNA sequence: TGTGCCAGCAGTGAACTCCTCCGACTAACCCAAGAGGCCCAGTACTCC.

This clonotype was observed many times. The chain links TRBV10-3 to TRBJ2-2, with D hard to call. Germline CDR1 ENHRY, CDR2 SYGVKD. V dropped 10 bases and J dropped 4 bases, with 13 bases sitting between them. The length of the CDR3 is 13 residues. The CDR3 coding sequence is TGTGCCACCCGGGCCTCCGGCACCGGGGAGCTGTTTTTT. This translates into CATRASGTGELFF.

The gene calls are TRBV7-9 and TRBJ2-5, with D uncertain. The CDR3 is made up of 13 amino acids. Germline V gene sequence: CDR1 SEHNR, CDR2 FQNEAQ (reference sequence). The V gene lost 3 bases and the J gene lost 4 bases, with 9 bases spanning the gap. DNA for the CDR3: TGTGCCAGCAGCTTTCAGAGTAGAGAGACCCAGTACTTC. Translating gives CASSFQSRETQYF.

V gene TRBV12-3 or TRBV12-4 combines with J gene TRBJ2-1; D is undetermined. The CDR3 sequence is 15 residues long. Trimming pared 6 bases from V and 8 bases from J, leaving 20 bases between. CDR3 sequence reads: CASSLGPLRNDEQFF. The CDR3 bases are TGTGCCAGCAGCCTCGGACCTCTCAGGAACGATGAGCAGTTCTTC.

This clonotype has ten or more counts. The chain carries TRBV7-8 and TRBJ2-1; 15 bases agree with TRBD2. Germline CDR1 reads SGHVS; CDR2 reads FQNEAQ. The CDR3 extends over 17 amino acids. With V trimmed by 4 bases and J by 10 bases, 11 bases remained unmatched. For the CDR3, the DNA is TGTGCCAGCAGCTATACACCGCGGACTAGCGGGAGGGGGGAGCAGTTCTTC. Residues: CASSYTPRTSGRGEQFF.

The chain is built from TRBV7-2 and TRBJ1-5; D may be TRBD1 (6 bases). Between the trimmed V and J ends, which lost 2 bases and 0 bases, there was a span of 14 bases. This CDR3 is built from 17 residues. Germline loops: CDR1 SGHTA, CDR2 FQGNSA. CDR3 sequence: CASSLYWGPDSNQPQHF. The DNA of the CDR3 is TGTGCCAGCAGCTTATATTGGGGGCCTGATAGCAATCAGCCCCAGCATTTT.

This clonotype showed up just a few times. This clone may be a read error of a much larger clone one base away. J is TRBJ2-7 and V is TRBV11-2; D perhaps matches TRBD1 (5 bases). Looked up from germline, CDR1 is SGHAT and CDR2 is FQNNGV. Between the trimmed V and J ends, which lost 5 bases and 5 bases, there was a span of 22 bases. This CDR3 region has 16 residues. The CDR3 nucleotides read TGTGCCAGCAGCGGCCTATTGACAGCGTCCGACCACGAGCAGTACTTC. Translating it yields CASSGLLTASDHEQYF.

This clonotype was counted many times. The chain uses TRBV6-4 and TRBJ2-1; 7 nucleotides line up with TRBD2. CDR1 is MRHNA, CDR2 SNTAGT, per germline. V gave up 2 bases and J gave up 4 bases; unmatched junction bases: 5. The CDR3 contains 15 residues. The DNA of the CDR3 is TGTGCCAGCAGTGACCGGTCTAGCGGATACAATGAGCAGTTCTTC. It translates to CASSDRSSGYNEQFF.

This clonotype was counted ten times or more. The rearrangement joins TRBV5-1 to TRBJ2-1; 7 bases match TRBD2. J gave up 6 bases and V 7 bases, and 4 bases lay outside the gene matches. Per the germline V gene, CDR1 is SGHRS and CDR2 is YFSETQ. The CDR3 totals 12 residues. The CDR3 sequence: CASRGGSNEQFF. The CDR3 nucleotides are TGCGCCAGCCGCGGCGGGAGCAATGAGCAGTTCTTC.